This T cell receptor beta chain stems from a study of cytomegalovirus exposure and HLA in healthy donors. Broader study findings: Sequencing artifact likely explains a cluster of highly shared sequence variants. Across donors, presence/absence analyses took sequencing depth to be roughly uniform. Among immune exposure information, only CMV serostatus was available. Researchers reported from a later analysis that most CMV-associated TCR beta chains appeared HLA-restricted.

Per the germline V gene, CDR1 is MNHNS and CDR2 is SASEGT. The CDR3 totals 15 residues. Trimming at V came to 1 base and at J to 3 bases, leaving 2 bases not matched to a gene. To note about this clone: Its target is unknown.

A multiplex PCR was run with 60 Vbeta primers and 13 Jbeta primers. Sequencing used immunoSEQ multiplex PCR; TCRdb keeps in-frame clones, though not all of them. The table lists more than 85,000 clones, 73% of them singletons. The source is a man in his forties in good health and CMV-seronegative. The V gene is TRBV6-1, the J gene TRBJ2-3; 9 nucleotides agree with TRBD2. Sequences were obtained from PBMCs. In DNA form, the CDR3 reads TGTGCCAGCAGTGAAGAGACTAGCGGAACAGATACGCAGTATTTT. Translating gives CASSEETSGTDTQYF.